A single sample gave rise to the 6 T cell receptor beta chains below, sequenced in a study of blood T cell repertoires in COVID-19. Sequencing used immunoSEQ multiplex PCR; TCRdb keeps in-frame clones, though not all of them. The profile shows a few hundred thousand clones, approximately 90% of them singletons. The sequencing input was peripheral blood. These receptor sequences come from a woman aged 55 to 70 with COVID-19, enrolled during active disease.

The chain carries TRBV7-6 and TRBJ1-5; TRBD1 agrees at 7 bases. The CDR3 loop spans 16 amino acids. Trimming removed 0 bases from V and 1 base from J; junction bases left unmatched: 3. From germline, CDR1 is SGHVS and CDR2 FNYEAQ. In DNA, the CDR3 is TGTGCCAGCAGCTTAGCAACAGGGGAGAGCAATCAGCCCCAGCATTTT. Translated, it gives CASSLATGESNQPQHF.

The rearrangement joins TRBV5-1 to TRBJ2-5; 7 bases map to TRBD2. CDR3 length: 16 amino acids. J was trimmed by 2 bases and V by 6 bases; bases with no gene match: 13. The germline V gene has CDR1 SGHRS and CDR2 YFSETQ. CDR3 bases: TGCGCCAGCAACCAGGGAGCTAGCGGCGGGCAAGAGACCCAGTACTTC. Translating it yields CASNQGASGGQETQYF.

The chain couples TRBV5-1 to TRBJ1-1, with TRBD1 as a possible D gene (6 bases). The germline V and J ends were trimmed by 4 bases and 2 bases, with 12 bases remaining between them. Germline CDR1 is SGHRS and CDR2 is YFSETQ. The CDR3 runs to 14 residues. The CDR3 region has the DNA TGCGCCAGCAGCACAGGGACATTAAACACTGAAGCTTTCTTT. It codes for CASSTGTLNTEAFF.

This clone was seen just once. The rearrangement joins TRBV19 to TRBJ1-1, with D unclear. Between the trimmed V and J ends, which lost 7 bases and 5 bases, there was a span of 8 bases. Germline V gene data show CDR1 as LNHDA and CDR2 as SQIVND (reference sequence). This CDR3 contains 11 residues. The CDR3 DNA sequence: TGTGCCAGTATTAGCGGTACTGAAGCTTTCTTT. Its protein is CASISGTEAFF.

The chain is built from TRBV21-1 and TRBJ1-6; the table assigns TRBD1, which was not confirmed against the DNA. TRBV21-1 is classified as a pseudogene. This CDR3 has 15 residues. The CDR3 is CASFQLIDSPPPLHF. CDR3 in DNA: TGTGCCAGCTTCCAGTTGATCGACAGTCCTCCACCCCTCCACTTT.

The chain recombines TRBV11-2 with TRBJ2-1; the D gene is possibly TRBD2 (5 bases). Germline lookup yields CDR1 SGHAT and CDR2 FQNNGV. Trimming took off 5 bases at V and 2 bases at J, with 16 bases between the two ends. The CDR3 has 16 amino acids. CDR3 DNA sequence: TGTGCCAGCAGCCAAGGACGGGGAAGGCCCTACAATGAGCAGTTCTTC. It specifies CASSQGRGRPYNEQFF.